Listed here are 10 T cell receptor beta chains from one sample, sequenced in a study of cytomegalovirus exposure and HLA in healthy donors. TCRdb keeps only in-frame clones here, not all; method: immunoSEQ multiplex PCR. This table holds around 130,000 clones, more than 75% found once. Sequenced sample: PBMCs. The receptor set was obtained from a woman in her twenties or thirties in good health and CMV-seronegative.

The rearrangement joins TRBV18 to TRBJ1-2; unclear D gene. The CDR3 is 12 amino acids. V lost 4 bases and J lost 3, with 6 bases in between. The V gene's germline CDR1 is KGHSH and CDR2 LQKENI. As DNA, the CDR3 is TGTGCCAGCTCACAAGCCCACTATGGCTACACCTTC. This gives the protein CASSQAHYGYTF.

This clone has just one count. This chain links TRBV7-2 with TRBJ1-1; D is ambiguous. CDR3 length: 14 residues. Germline CDR1 is SGHTA and CDR2 is FQGNSA. Trimming shortened V by 3 bases and J by 0 bases, and 8 bases separated the two germline ends. The CDR3 reads CASSLREMNTEAFF. For the CDR3, the DNA is TGTGCCAGCAGCTTGAGGGAAATGAACACTGAAGCTTTCTTT. Variable domain in full (rest from reference TRBV7-2 and TRBJ1-1): GAGVSQSPSNKVTEKGKDVELRCDPISGHTALYWYRQSLGQGLEFLIYFQGNSAPDKSGLPSDRFSAERTGGSVSTLTIQRTQQEDSAVYLCASSLREMNTEAFFGQGTRLTVV.

This chain uses TRBV2 with TRBJ2-3; weak D call: TRBD2 (6 bases). CDR3 length equals 14 residues. V shed 4 bases and J shed 6 bases, with 14 bases lying between them. Germline V lookup: CDR1 SNHLY, CDR2 FYNNEI. The CDR3 protein is CASSVGGAGDTQYF. CDR3 nucleotide sequence: TGTGCCAGCAGTGTCGGCGGGGCCGGGGATACGCAGTATTTT.

This rearrangement joins TRBV25-1 to TRBJ1-5, with a weak D call TRBD1 (5 bases). CDR1 is MGHDK and CDR2 is SYGVNS in the germline V gene. The CDR3 has 15 amino acids. The V and J ends lost 4 bases and 0 bases respectively, with 10 bases between them. In nucleotides, the CDR3 is TGTGCCAGCAGTGGGGGGGGGTATAGCAATCAGCCCCAGCATTTT. It translates to CASSGGGYSNQPQHF.

This clone was observed once. The chain couples TRBV9 to TRBJ2-3; 8 nucleotides align to TRBD2. Germline lookup yields CDR1 SGDLS and CDR2 YYNGEE. Unmatched junction bases numbered 3, after V lost 0 bases and J lost 3 bases. The CDR3 is 15 amino acids. The CDR3 region is CASSVGAGVTDTQYF. Here the CDR3 DNA reads TGTGCCAGCAGCGTAGGAGCGGGGGTGACAGATACGCAGTATTTT.

CDR3 nucleotide sequence: TGTGCCAGCAGTTACACGGTTCCGGGTTGGCCCTACGAGCAGTACTTC. Residues: CASSYTVPGWPYEQYF. V usage is TRBV6-5 and J usage is TRBJ2-7; no firm D call. CDR1 is MNHEY and CDR2 is SVGAGI in the germline V gene. This CDR3 spans 16 amino acids. V was trimmed by 2 bases and J by 2 bases, leaving 16 bases between them.

The chain has TRBV30 and TRBJ2-7; D unresolved. Trimming removed 3 bases from V and 0 bases from J, with 6 bases in between. Per the germline V gene, CDR1 is GTSNPN and CDR2 is SVGIG (reference sequence). The CDR3 length is 12 residues. The CDR3 sequence is CAWSPGSYEQYF. CDR3 nucleotide sequence: TGTGCCTGGAGCCCGGGCTCCTACGAGCAGTACTTC. The whole variable domain, filled in from reference TRBV30 and TRBJ2-7, reads SQTIHQWPATLVQPVGSPLSLECTVEGTSNPNLYWYRQAAGRGLQLLFYSVGIGQISSEVPQNLSASRPQDRQFILSSKKLLLSDSGFYLCAWSPGSYEQYFGPGTRLTVT.

This chain connects TRBV4-3 to TRBJ1-5; D call uncertain. The CDR3 length is 14 residues. Germline CDR1 LGHNA, CDR2 YSLEER. V was shortened by 0 bases and J by 9 bases, with 12 bases between the two germline ends. The CDR3 DNA is TGCGCCAGCAGCCAAGATTACAGATTATGGCCCCAGCATTTT. This codes for CASSQDYRLWPQHF.

This rearrangement joins TRBV7-8 to TRBJ2-2; 8 bases align to TRBD2. This CDR3 is built from 15 residues. The germline gives CDR1 SGHVS, CDR2 FQNEAQ. After removal of 11 bases from V and 0 bases from J, the junction contained 8 bases not matched to a gene. Here the CDR3 DNA reads TGTGCCGTTCTTCGGGGGGGCCCGAACACCGGGGAGCTGTTTTTT. Amino acid sequence: CAVLRGGPNTGELFF.

This sequence joins TRBV9 and TRBJ1-3; D is unresolved. Germline V gene sequence: CDR1 SGDLS, CDR2 YYNGEE. The CDR3 loop spans 15 amino acids. Trimming left V 0 bases short and J 0 bases short, with 7 bases between. The CDR3 reads CASSVGGASGNTIYF. CDR3 sequence (DNA): TGTGCCAGCAGCGTAGGCGGCGCCTCTGGAAACACCATATATTTT.